This is a list of T cell receptor beta chains from one sample in a study of long-term antiretroviral therapy in people with HIV. The method was immunoSEQ multiplex PCR; TCRdb's version includes in-frame clones alone and lacks a portion of them. The data contain over 15,000 clones, approximately 80% of them singletons. The starting material was unsorted PBMCs, obtained 0.2 years after starting antiretroviral therapy. The source is a woman aged 35 to 49 with HIV. CDR3s include the opening cysteine and the closing phenylalanine or tryptophan. Fields, in order: V gene, clone size, D gene, J gene, CDR3 protein, CDR3 DNA. A D gene is named only where the DNA matches it firmly. Size is omitted from some rows. Given values are once, few, many or a class for expanded clones.

v_gene: TRBV6-5; abundance: -; d_gene: TRBD2; j_gene: TRBJ2-7; CDR3aa: CASRRLAEPYEQYF; CDR3nt: TGTGCCAGCAGGCGACTAGCGGAACCCTACGAGCAGTACTTC
v_gene: TRBV7-6; abundance: -; d_gene: TRBD2; j_gene: TRBJ2-2; CDR3aa: CASSTRTSGSTGELFF; CDR3nt: TGTGCCAGCTCGACTCGGACTAGCGGGAGCACCGGGGAGCTGTTTTTT
v_gene: TRBV9; abundance: -; d_gene: TRBD1; j_gene: TRBJ1-2; CDR3aa: CASSARDRGLAYGYTF; CDR3nt: TGTGCCAGCAGCGCCCGGGACAGGGGGCTAGCCTATGGCTACACCTTC
v_gene: TRBV27; abundance: few; d_gene: -; j_gene: TRBJ2-7; CDR3aa: CASGHYSWSSYEQYF; CDR3nt: TGTGCCAGCGGGCACTATTCCTGGAGCTCCTACGAGCAGTACTTC
v_gene: TRBV7-9; abundance: -; d_gene: -; j_gene: TRBJ2-7; CDR3aa: CASSPTTGLEQYF; CDR3nt: TGTGCCAGCAGCCCCACTACAGGGCTCGAGCAGTACTTC
v_gene: TRBV7-8; abundance: -; d_gene: -; j_gene: TRBJ2-7; CDR3aa: CASSPGLPYEQYF; CDR3nt: TGTGCCAGCAGCCCAGGACTCCCCTACGAGCAGTACTTC
v_gene: TRBV6-1; abundance: -; d_gene: -; j_gene: TRBJ1-5; CDR3aa: CASTMNGNQPQHF; CDR3nt: TGTGCCAGCACTATGAACGGAAATCAGCCCCAGCATTTT
v_gene: TRBV19; abundance: -; d_gene: TRBD1; j_gene: TRBJ2-7; CDR3aa: CASSKGTGPSYEQYF; CDR3nt: TGTGCCAGTAGTAAGGGGACAGGGCCCTCCTACGAGCAGTACTTC
v_gene: TRBV6-1; abundance: -; d_gene: -; j_gene: TRBJ1-2; CDR3aa: CASRDTGPLNYGYTF; CDR3nt: TGTGCCAGCAGGGATACAGGACCTCTAAACTATGGCTACACCTTC
v_gene: TRBV5-1; abundance: once; d_gene: TRBD2; j_gene: TRBJ2-5; CDR3aa: CASSWDYQETQYF; CDR3nt: TGCGCCAGCAGTTGGGACTATCAAGAGACCCAGTACTTC
v_gene: TRBV9; abundance: once; d_gene: -; j_gene: TRBJ2-1; CDR3aa: CASSSRLYNEQFF; CDR3nt: TGTGCCAGCAGCTCCCGACTTTACAATGAGCAGTTCTTC
v_gene: TRBV11-2; abundance: -; d_gene: -; j_gene: TRBJ1-6; CDR3aa: CASSSFEGMHSPLHF; CDR3nt: TGTGCCAGCAGTTCGTTTGAGGGGATGCATTCACCCCTCCACTTT